The 8 T cell receptor beta chains reported below all come from one sample, sequenced in a study of immune heterogeneity within non-small cell lung tumors. Per sample, about 0.55 ug of bulk tumor genomic DNA was the template used. Surgery yielded several widely spaced biopsies per primary tumor. Untreated, newly diagnosed non-small cell lung cancer patients underwent curative surgery. The TCR beta CDR3 region was amplified by multiplex PCR employing 32 V and 13 J primers. TCRdb reanalysed the multiplex PCR reads using MiXCR and keeps one entry per CDR3 protein. This repertoire shows 20,000 or so distinct CDR3 sequences, about 25% found once; its top ten account for about 3.5%. Material for sequencing was lung tumor tissue. The receptors originated from a middle-aged man with non-small cell lung cancer.

This clonotype came up a few times. The rearrangement uses TRBV3-1 and TRBJ2-7; 12 bases match TRBD2. This CDR3 is built from 15 residues. Trimming at V came to 5 bases and at J to 6 bases, leaving 8 bases not matched to a gene. Looked up from germline, CDR1 is LGHDT and CDR2 is YNNKEL (reference sequence). This CDR3 reads CASSYGTSGPSEQYF. The CDR3 DNA sequence: TGTGCCAGCAGCTACGGGACTAGCGGGCCGAGCGAGCAGTACTTC.

The gene calls are TRBV18 and TRBJ1-3; D call uncertain. V dropped 3 bases and J dropped 0 bases, with 15 bases sitting between them. The CDR3 runs 17 residues. CDR1 and CDR2 from the germline V gene are KGHSH and LQKENI. The CDR3 reads CASSPLLLRNSGNTIYF. Written as DNA, the CDR3 is TGTGCCAGCTCACCCCTCCTATTGCGCAACTCTGGAAACACCATATATTTT.

The rearrangement uses TRBV6-1 and TRBJ2-7; 11 positions match TRBD2. Germline loops: CDR1 MNHNS, CDR2 SASEGT. The CDR3 consists of 15 residues. V gave up 6 bases and J gave up 1 base; unmatched junction bases: 5. CDR3 DNA sequence: TGTGCCAGCAGCAAAGGGACTAGCGGATCCTACGAGCAGTACTTC. Protein: CASSKGTSGSYEQYF.

As regards this clonotype: Just one base apart from a much larger clone, this may be a read error. Given the absence of the conserved phenylalanine or tryptophan at the CDR3 end, a read error is likely. V is TRBV4-3 and J is TRBJ1-2; no clear D gene. V was cut by 0 bases and J by 6 bases, with 17 bases left in between. The length of the CDR3 is 16 residues. The germline gives CDR1 LGHNA, CDR2 YSLEER. The CDR3, as DNA: TGCGCCAGCAGCCAAGATATCGGGTGGGGTAGCGATGGCTACACCTTA. Its translation: CASSQDIGWGSDGYTL.

This clonotype was detected many times. The chain uses TRBV19 and TRBJ1-6; D is ambiguous. Trimming removed 4 bases at V and 2 bases at J, with 9 bases between. This CDR3 has 15 amino acids. Germline V gene lookup returns CDR1 LNHDA and CDR2 SQIVND (reference sequence). DNA for the CDR3: TGTGCCAGTAGTAAGGGTCAGACCTATAATTCACCCCTCCACTTT. Translated, it gives CASSKGQTYNSPLHF.

For the CDR3, the DNA is TGCGCCACCAATAGCGGGGGGGGGGCCAACGTCCTGACTTTC. Translated: CATNSGGGANVLTF. This chain connects TRBV5-1 to TRBJ2-6; 10 bases agree with TRBD2. With V trimmed by 9 bases and J by 4 bases, 4 bases remained unmatched. Germline CDR1 reads SGHRS; CDR2 reads YFSETQ. This CDR3 has 14 residues.

This clonotype was counted many times. The chain uses TRBV20-1 and TRBJ1-5; no firm D call. The CDR3 spans 13 residues. Trimming pared 0 bases from V and 7 bases from J, leaving 10 bases between. The germline V gene encodes CDR1 DFQATT and CDR2 SNEGSKA (reference sequence). CDR3 in DNA: TGCAGTGCTAGAGAGGCCCCGGGGCAGCCCCAGCATTTT. Protein sequence: CSAREAPGQPQHF.

This clonotype was found many times. The chain is built from TRBV5-1 and TRBJ2-1, with TRBD2 matching 9 bases. CDR1 is SGHRS and CDR2 is YFSETQ in the germline V gene. J gave up 6 bases and V 1 base, and 8 bases lay outside the gene matches. The CDR3 runs 16 residues. For the CDR3, the DNA is TGCGCCAGCAGCTTGTCTTGGACTAGCGTCGGCAATGAGCAGTTCTTC. Translation gives CASSLSWTSVGNEQFF.